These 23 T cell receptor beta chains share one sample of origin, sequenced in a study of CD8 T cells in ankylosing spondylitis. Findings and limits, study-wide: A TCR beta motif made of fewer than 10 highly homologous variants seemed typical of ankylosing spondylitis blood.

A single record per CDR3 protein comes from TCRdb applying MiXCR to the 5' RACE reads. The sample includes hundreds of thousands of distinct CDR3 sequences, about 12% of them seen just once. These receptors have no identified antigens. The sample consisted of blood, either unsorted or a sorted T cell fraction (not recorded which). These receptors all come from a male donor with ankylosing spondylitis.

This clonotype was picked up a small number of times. The CDR3 bases are TGTGCCAGCAGCCCGGACTGGACAGTACACGAGCAGTACTTC. Translation: CASSPDWTVHEQYF. The rearrangement joins TRBV7-2 to TRBJ2-7; a possible D gene is TRBD1 (6 bases). The germline CDR1 and CDR2 sequences are SGHTA and FQGNSA. This CDR3 is 14 amino acids long. V was pared by 5 bases and J by 5 bases, with 16 bases between.

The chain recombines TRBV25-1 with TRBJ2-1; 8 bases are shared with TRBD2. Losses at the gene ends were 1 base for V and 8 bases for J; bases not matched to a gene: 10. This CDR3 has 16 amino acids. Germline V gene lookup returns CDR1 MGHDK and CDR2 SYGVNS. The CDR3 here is CASSEWAGGKGDEQFF. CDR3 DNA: TGTGCCAGCAGTGAATGGGCGGGAGGAAAGGGGGATGAGCAGTTCTTC.

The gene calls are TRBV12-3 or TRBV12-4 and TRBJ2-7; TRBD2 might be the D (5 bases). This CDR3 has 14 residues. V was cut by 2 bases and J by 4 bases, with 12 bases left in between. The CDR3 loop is CASSLWRVDYEQYF. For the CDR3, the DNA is TGTGCCAGCAGTTTATGGCGGGTGGATTACGAGCAGTACTTC.

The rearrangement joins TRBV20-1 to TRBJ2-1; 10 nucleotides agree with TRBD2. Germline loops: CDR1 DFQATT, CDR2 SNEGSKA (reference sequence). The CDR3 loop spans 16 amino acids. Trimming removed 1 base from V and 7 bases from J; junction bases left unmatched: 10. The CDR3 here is CSARVPLAGVGNEQFF. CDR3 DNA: TGCAGTGCTAGAGTCCCGCTAGCGGGAGTGGGGAATGAGCAGTTCTTC.

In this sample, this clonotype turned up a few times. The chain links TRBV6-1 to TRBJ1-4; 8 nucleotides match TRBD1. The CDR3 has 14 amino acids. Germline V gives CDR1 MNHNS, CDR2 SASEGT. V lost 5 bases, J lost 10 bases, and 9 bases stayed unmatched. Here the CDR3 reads CASSLDRGLGKLFF. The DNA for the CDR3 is TGTGCCAGCAGTCTTGACAGGGGCCTCGGAAAACTGTTTTTT.

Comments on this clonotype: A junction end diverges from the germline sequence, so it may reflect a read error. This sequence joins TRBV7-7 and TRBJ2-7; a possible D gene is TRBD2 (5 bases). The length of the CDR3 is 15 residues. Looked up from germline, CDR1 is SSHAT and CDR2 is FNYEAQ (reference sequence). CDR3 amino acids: CASSPSQGSSYEQYF. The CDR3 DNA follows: TGTGCTAGCAGCCCCAGCCAAGGGAGCTCCTACGAGCAGTACTTC.

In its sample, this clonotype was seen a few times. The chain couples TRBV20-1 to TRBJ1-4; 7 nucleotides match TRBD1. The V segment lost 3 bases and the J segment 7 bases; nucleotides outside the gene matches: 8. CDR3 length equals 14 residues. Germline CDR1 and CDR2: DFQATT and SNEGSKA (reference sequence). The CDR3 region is CSARGVQGVEKLFF. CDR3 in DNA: TGCAGTGCTAGGGGAGTGCAGGGGGTTGAAAAACTGTTTTTT.

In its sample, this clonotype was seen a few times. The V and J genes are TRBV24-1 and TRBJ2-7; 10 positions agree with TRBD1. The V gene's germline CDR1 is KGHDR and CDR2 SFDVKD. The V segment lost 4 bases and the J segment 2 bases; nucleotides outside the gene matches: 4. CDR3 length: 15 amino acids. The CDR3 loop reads CATSDPDRGTYEQYF. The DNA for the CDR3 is TGTGCCACCAGTGACCCGGACAGGGGGACCTACGAGCAGTACTTC.

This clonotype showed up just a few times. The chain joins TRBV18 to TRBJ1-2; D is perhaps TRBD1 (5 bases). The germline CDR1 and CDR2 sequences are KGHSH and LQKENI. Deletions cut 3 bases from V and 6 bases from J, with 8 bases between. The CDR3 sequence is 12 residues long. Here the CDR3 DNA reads TGTGCCAGCTCACCCCGCAGGGATGGCTACACCTTC. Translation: CASSPRRDGYTF.

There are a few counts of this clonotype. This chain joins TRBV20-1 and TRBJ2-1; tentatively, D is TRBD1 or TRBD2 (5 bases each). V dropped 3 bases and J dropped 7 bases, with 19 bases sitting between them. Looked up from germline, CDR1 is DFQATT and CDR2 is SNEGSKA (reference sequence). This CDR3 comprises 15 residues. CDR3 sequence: CSASPLLPWGNEQFF. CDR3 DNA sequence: TGCAGTGCTAGCCCCTTACTTCCGTGGGGGAATGAGCAGTTCTTC.

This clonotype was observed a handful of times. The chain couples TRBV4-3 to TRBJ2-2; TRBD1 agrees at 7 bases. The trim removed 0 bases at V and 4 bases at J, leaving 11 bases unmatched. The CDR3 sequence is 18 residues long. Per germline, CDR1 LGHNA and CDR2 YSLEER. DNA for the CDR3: TGCGCCAGCAGCCAAGAAGAAATACAGGGGCTCTCCACCGGGGAGCTGTTTTTT. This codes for CASSQEEIQGLSTGELFF.

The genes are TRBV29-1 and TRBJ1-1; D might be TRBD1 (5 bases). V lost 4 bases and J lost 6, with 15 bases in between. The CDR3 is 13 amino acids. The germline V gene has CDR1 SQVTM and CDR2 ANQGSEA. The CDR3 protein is CSVGLGRGAEAFF. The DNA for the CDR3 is TGCAGCGTTGGTTTGGGGCGGGGCGCTGAAGCTTTCTTT.

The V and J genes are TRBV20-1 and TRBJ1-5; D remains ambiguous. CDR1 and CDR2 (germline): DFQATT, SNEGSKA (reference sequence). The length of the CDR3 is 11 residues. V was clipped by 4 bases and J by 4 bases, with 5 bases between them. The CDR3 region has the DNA TGCAGTGCTAAGAAAAATCAGCCCCAGCATTTT. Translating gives CSAKKNQPQHF.

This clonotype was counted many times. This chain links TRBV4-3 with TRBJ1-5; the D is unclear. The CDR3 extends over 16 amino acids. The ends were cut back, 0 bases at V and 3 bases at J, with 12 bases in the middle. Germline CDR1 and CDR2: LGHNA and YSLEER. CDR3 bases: TGCGCCAGCAGCCAAGATTTGCAGCGGGACAATCAGCCCCAGCATTTT. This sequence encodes CASSQDLQRDNQPQHF.

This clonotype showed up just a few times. This CDR3 is CASSSHGTGGHEQYF. In DNA form, the CDR3 reads TGTGCCAGCAGCTCCCACGGGACAGGGGGCCACGAGCAGTACTTC. V gene TRBV6-2 or TRBV6-3 combines with J gene TRBJ2-7, with TRBD1 identical over 12 bases. V was clipped by 6 bases and J by 5 bases; unmatched bases: 8. The CDR3 extends over 15 amino acids. Germline lookup yields CDR1 MNHEY and CDR2 SVGEGT.

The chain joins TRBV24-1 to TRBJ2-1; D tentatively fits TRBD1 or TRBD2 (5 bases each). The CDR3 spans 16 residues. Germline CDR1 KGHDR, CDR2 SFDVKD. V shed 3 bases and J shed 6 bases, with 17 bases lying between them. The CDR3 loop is CATSDTGASLRNEQFF. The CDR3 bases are TGTGCCACCAGTGATACCGGGGCCTCGCTACGCAATGAGCAGTTCTTC.

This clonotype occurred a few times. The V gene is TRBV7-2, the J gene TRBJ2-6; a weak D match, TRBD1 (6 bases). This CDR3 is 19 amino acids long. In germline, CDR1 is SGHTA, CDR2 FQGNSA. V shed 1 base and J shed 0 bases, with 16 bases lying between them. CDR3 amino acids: CASSLVPGALSSGANVLTF. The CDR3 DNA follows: TGTGCCAGCAGCTTAGTGCCAGGGGCTCTCAGCTCTGGGGCCAACGTCCTGACTTTC.

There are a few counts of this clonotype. CDR3 in DNA: TGCAGTGCCCGGAAAGGGATGAACACTGAAGCTTTCTTT. Translating it yields CSARKGMNTEAFF. This chain joins TRBV20-1 and TRBJ1-1; unclear D gene. Germline values: CDR1 DFQATT, CDR2 SNEGSKA (reference sequence). The CDR3 has 13 amino acids. The V gene lost 6 bases and the J gene lost 0 bases, with 11 bases spanning the gap.

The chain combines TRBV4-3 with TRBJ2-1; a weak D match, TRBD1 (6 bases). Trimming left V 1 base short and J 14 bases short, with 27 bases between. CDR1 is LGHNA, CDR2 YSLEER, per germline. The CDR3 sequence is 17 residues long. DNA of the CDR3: TGCGCCAGCAGCCAAGTTTATAGCGAACACAGGGTTATTAGTGAGTTCTTC. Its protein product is CASSQVYSEHRVISEFF.

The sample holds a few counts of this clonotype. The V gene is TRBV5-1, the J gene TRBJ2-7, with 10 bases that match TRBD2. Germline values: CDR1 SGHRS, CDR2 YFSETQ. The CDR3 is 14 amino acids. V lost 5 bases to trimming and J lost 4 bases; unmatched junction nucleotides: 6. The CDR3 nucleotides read TGCGCCAGCAGGGAAGCGGGGGGGCCGTACGAGCAGTACTTC. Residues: CASREAGGPYEQYF.

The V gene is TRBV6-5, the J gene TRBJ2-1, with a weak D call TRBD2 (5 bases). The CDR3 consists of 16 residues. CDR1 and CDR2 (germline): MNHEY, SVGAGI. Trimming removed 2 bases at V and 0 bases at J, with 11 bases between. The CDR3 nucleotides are TGTGCCAGCAGTTACGAAGCGGACCTCTCCTACAATGAGCAGTTCTTC. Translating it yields CASSYEADLSYNEQFF.

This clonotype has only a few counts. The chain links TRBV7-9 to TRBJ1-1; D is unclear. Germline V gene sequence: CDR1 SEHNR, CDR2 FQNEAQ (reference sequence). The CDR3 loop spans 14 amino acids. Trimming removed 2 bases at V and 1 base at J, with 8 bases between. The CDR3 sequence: CASSLSTWNTEAFF. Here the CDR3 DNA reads TGTGCCAGCAGCTTATCCACATGGAACACTGAAGCTTTCTTT.

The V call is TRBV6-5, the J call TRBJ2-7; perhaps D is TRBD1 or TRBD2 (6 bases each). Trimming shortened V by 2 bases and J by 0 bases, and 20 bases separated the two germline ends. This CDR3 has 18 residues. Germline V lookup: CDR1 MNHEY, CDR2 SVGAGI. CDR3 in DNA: TGTGCCAGCAGTTACCCCCCGCGAGGGGGAGGCACCTCCTACGAGCAGTACTTC. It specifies CASSYPPRGGGTSYEQYF.